These T cell receptor beta chains were read from a single sample in a study of CD8 T cells in ankylosing spondylitis. Each CDR3 protein is one row after TCRdb ran MiXCR on the 5' RACE reads. The table includes some 140,000 distinct CDR3 sequences, 7% to 10% detected once. Material: synovial fluid, either unsorted or a sorted T cell fraction (not recorded which). All receptors derive from a male donor with ankylosing spondylitis. Both conserved end residues are part of each CDR3.

v_call	j_call	cdr3_aa
TRBV6-5	TRBJ1-1	CASSYQATGNTEAFF
TRBV3-1	TRBJ2-5	CASSQGQEETQYF
TRBV27	TRBJ1-2	CASSWSRANYGYTF
TRBV10-3	TRBJ1-1	CAISEYAPNTEAFF
TRBV20-1	TRBJ1-4	CSARQGGQGGGEKLFF
TRBV3-1	TRBJ2-5	CASSTKGGEETQYF
TRBV5-6	TRBJ1-2	CASSSRDRNYGYTF
TRBV7-2	TRBJ2-3	CASSLRVAGGDTQYF
TRBV5-1	TRBJ2-1	CASSIRPVLYNEQFF
TRBV6-2/TRBV6-3	TRBJ2-7	CASSYVYRDEQYF
TRBV4-1	TRBJ2-5	CASSHSDREGETQYF
TRBV30	TRBJ1-1	CAWSVKGAAEAFF
TRBV24-1	TRBJ2-1	CATSDVPGLAPLGVSYNEQFF
TRBV6-1	TRBJ1-2	CASRATGVGNYGYTF
TRBV6-5	TRBJ1-1	CASSLIGFGTEAFF
TRBV5-1	TRBJ2-3	CASSLALATDTQYF
TRBV20-1	TRBJ1-1	CSAREWGREAFF
TRBV5-1	TRBJ2-3	CASSRDSSTDTQYF
TRBV7-9	TRBJ1-2	CASSFRGGEGYTF
TRBV9	TRBJ2-3	CASSVEGGGAYTDTQYF
TRBV18	TRBJ1-1	CASSPGTGGARAEAFF
TRBV30	TRBJ2-5	CAWSVYQRASRETQYF
TRBV7-6	TRBJ1-1	CASSLVQGGTTEAFF
TRBV12-3/TRBV12-4	TRBJ2-7	CASRKGASGGYEQYF
TRBV7-2	TRBJ1-4	CASSLGRGGSEKLFF
TRBV20-1	TRBJ2-5	CSAPPVGERGVGTQYF
TRBV7-9	TRBJ2-3	CASSSQTDTQYF
TRBV7-9	TRBJ2-5	CASSWGTGAGGETQYF
TRBV28	TRBJ2-7	CASSLGAGGLYEQYF
TRBV28	TRBJ1-5	CASSRGGERNQPQHF
TRBV6-2/TRBV6-3	TRBJ2-1	CASSYRTPTLAGGSNEQFF
TRBV7-8	TRBJ2-7	CASSLAIGGEQYF
TRBV5-4	TRBJ2-1	CASSGLSYNEQFF
TRBV12-3/TRBV12-4	TRBJ2-2	CASSLSVTANTGELFF
TRBV5-4	TRBJ2-2	CASSFSPGELFF
TRBV18	TRBJ2-7	CASSPQGQRHEQYF
TRBV24-1	TRBJ2-1	CATSDHGTSGSYEQFF
TRBV9	TRBJ2-2	CASSAQGIGRELFF
TRBV28	TRBJ2-7	CASSTTGQRFLYEQYF
TRBV7-2	TRBJ1-3	CASSLGQGVTGNTIYF